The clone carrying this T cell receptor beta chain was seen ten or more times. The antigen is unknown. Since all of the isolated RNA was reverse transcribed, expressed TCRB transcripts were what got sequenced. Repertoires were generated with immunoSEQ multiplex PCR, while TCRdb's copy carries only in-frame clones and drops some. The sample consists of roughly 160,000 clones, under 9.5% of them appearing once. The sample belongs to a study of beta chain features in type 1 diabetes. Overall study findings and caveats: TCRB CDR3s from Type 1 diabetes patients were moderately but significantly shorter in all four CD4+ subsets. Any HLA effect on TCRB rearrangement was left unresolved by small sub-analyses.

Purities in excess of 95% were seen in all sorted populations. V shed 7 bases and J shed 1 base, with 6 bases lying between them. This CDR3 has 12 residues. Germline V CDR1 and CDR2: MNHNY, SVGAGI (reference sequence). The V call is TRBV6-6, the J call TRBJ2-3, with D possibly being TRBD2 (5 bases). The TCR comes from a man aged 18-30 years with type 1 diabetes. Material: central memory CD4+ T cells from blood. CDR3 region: CASTGGTDTQYF. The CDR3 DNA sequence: TGTGCCAGCACCGGGGGCACAGATACGCAGTATTTT.